The next 24 T cell receptor beta chains were all read from a single sample in a study of cytomegalovirus exposure and HLA in healthy donors. The PCR had 60 Vbeta and 13 Jbeta primers. The table came from immunoSEQ multiplex PCR; TCRdb's copy has only in-frame clones and leaves some out. The data hold 100,000 to 150,000 clones, with around 80% observed a single time. The specimen sequenced was PBMCs. These receptors were taken from a female donor in good health and CMV-seronegative.

This clone appeared a single time. The J gene is TRBJ2-7, the V gene TRBV30; D is ambiguous. Per germline, CDR1 GTSNPN and CDR2 SVGIG (reference sequence). With 3 bases removed from V and 2 bases from J, the gap between germline ends came to 11 bases. The CDR3 totals 13 residues. The CDR3: CAWRARLAYEQYF. The CDR3 DNA is TGTGCCTGGAGAGCACGGCTAGCCTACGAGCAGTACTTC.

The rearrangement links TRBV5-6 to TRBJ1-5; D unresolved. Between the trimmed V and J ends, which lost 1 base and 2 bases, there was a span of 4 bases. CDR1 and CDR2 (germline): SGHDT, YYEEEE. This CDR3 spans 13 amino acids. The CDR3 loop reads CASSLRGNQPQHF. In DNA, the CDR3 is TGTGCCAGCAGCTTGAGAGGCAATCAGCCCCAGCATTTT. The full variable domain, completed using reference TRBV5-6 and TRBJ1-5, is DAGVTQSPTHLIKTRGQQVTLRCSPKSGHDTVSWYQQALGQGPQFIFQYYEEEERQRGNFPDRFSGHQFPNYSSELNVNALLLGDSALYLCASSLRGNQPQHFGDGTRLSIL.

The V call is TRBV28, the J call TRBJ1-4; 8 bases line up with TRBD1. Germline V lookup: CDR1 MDHEN, CDR2 SYDVKM. This CDR3 is 15 amino acids long. The ends lost 3 bases at V and 8 bases at J; junction bases unmatched: 8. The CDR3 DNA follows: TGTGCCAGCAGTTTCCCGGGGACAGGCGGCGAAAAACTGTTTTTT. It is translated as CASSFPGTGGEKLFF. The full variable domain, its missing parts supplied by reference TRBV28 and TRBJ1-4, is DVKVTQSSRYLVKRTGEKVFLECVQDMDHENMFWYRQDPGLGLRLIYFSYDVKMKEKGDIPEGYSVSREKKERFSLILESASTNQTSMYLCASSFPGTGGEKLFFGSGTQLSVL.

Of note for this clone: The identical CDR3 is also encoded by other nucleotide sequences in the sample. The CDR3 nucleotides read TGTGCCAGCTCACCACAAGGCCCGGGACAGGGGGCTCGTGGCTACACCTTC. Amino acid sequence: CASSPQGPGQGARGYTF. This chain connects TRBV18 to TRBJ1-2; the match to TRBD1 covers 12 bases. Unmatched junction bases numbered 10, after V lost 1 base and J lost 7 bases. CDR3 length equals 17 residues. CDR1 is KGHSH and CDR2 is LQKENI in the germline V gene.

This sequence joins TRBV6-1 and TRBJ1-5; the D gene is possibly TRBD1 (5 bases). In germline, CDR1 is MNHNS, CDR2 SASEGT. The CDR3 runs to 13 residues. V shed 8 bases and J shed 7 bases, with 15 bases lying between them. The CDR3 sequence is CASRRLGGQPQHF. The CDR3 DNA is TGTGCCAGCCGACGATTGGGGGGACAGCCCCAGCATTTT.

This clone came up a few times. The rearrangement links TRBV28 to TRBJ2-7, with 9 bases lining up with TRBD1. The CDR3 contains 15 residues. V shed 6 bases, J shed 0 bases, and the junction held 6 bases outside the gene matches. From germline, CDR1 is MDHEN and CDR2 SYDVKM. Here the CDR3 DNA reads TGTGCCAGCAGAGCACAGGGGGCTGGCTCCTACGAGCAGTACTTC. Protein product: CASRAQGAGSYEQYF.

The rearrangement uses TRBV5-1 and TRBJ2-7; 12 nucleotides match TRBD2. V shed 2 bases, J shed 3 bases, and the junction held 3 bases outside the gene matches. Germline-derived CDR1 and CDR2 are SGHRS and YFSETQ. The length of the CDR3 is 15 residues. The CDR3 DNA sequence: TGCGCCAGCAGCTTCGGGACTAGCGGGCTCTACGAGCAGTACTTC. Amino acids: CASSFGTSGLYEQYF.

The rearrangement joins TRBV11-2 to TRBJ2-7, with 10 bases lining up with TRBD1. The CDR3 is made up of 13 amino acids. The V segment lost 4 bases and the J segment 6 bases; nucleotides outside the gene matches: 3. Germline-derived CDR1 and CDR2 are SGHAT and FQNNGV. The CDR3: CASSWGQGREQYF. DNA of the CDR3: TGTGCCAGCAGCTGGGGACAGGGGCGCGAGCAGTACTTC.

This clone appeared a few times. The chain has TRBV13 and TRBJ1-1; D ambiguous. CDR3 length: 13 amino acids. Germline V lookup: CDR1 PRHDT, CDR2 FYEKMQ (reference sequence). Trimming took off 6 bases at V and 4 bases at J, with 12 bases between the two ends. CDR3 bases: TGTGCCAGCAGGGAGAGACGTGTCACTGAAGCTTTCTTT. Its translation is CASRERRVTEAFF.

This rearrangement joins TRBV2 to TRBJ2-4; a possible D gene is TRBD2 (5 bases). CDR1 and CDR2 (germline): SNHLY, FYNNEI. This CDR3 region has 12 residues. Between the trimmed V and J ends, which lost 8 bases and 3 bases, there was a span of 8 bases. The CDR3 bases are TGTGCCAGCGGGAGTGGCAAAAACATTCAGTACTTC. Protein product: CASGSGKNIQYF.

The gene calls are TRBV21-1 and TRBJ1-1; the table's D gene call, TRBD1, was not cross checked with the DNA. TRBV21-1 represents a pseudogene. The CDR3 contains 14 residues. The CDR3 bases are TGTGCCAGCAGCAGGAGGGGGCGCGGGTCTGAAGCTTTCTTT. Its translation: CASSRRGRGSEAFF.

V gene TRBV9 combines with J gene TRBJ2-5, with D possibly TRBD1 on 6 matching bases. Trimming pared 3 bases from V and 0 bases from J, leaving 12 bases between. Germline CDR1 is SGDLS and CDR2 is YYNGEE. CDR3 size: 15 residues. The CDR3 loop reads CASSAGTQYQETQYF. CDR3 bases: TGTGCCAGCAGCGCCGGGACACAGTACCAAGAGACCCAGTACTTC.

The V call is TRBV7-9, the J call TRBJ1-1, with TRBD1 as a possible D gene (5 bases). The germline gives CDR1 SEHNR, CDR2 FQNEAQ (reference sequence). V lost 2 bases and J lost 5, with 18 bases in between. CDR3 length: 16 residues. The CDR3 region is CASSLSVTGVRTEAFF. CDR3 DNA sequence: TGTGCCAGCAGCTTATCTGTCACAGGAGTAAGGACTGAAGCTTTCTTT.

This chain connects TRBV6-1 to TRBJ1-2, with D maybe TRBD1 (5 bases). Germline CDR1 reads MNHNS; CDR2 reads SASEGT. The length of the CDR3 is 13 residues. The V gene lost 5 bases and the J gene lost 2 bases, with 9 bases spanning the gap. The CDR3 reads CASSLRQNYGYTF. The CDR3 DNA reads TGTGCCAGCAGTTTGAGACAGAACTATGGCTACACCTTC.

The genes are TRBV6-5 and TRBJ1-6; no firm D call. This CDR3 spans 15 amino acids. Germline V gene sequence: CDR1 MNHEY, CDR2 SVGAGI. Trimming shortened V by 0 bases and J by 7 bases, and 10 bases separated the two germline ends. CDR3 nucleotide sequence: TGTGCCAGCAGTTACTCTGGCAATGCAAATTCACCCCTCCACTTT. Protein sequence: CASSYSGNANSPLHF.

The gene calls are TRBV27 and TRBJ1-2, with D possibly TRBD1 on 5 matching bases. The CDR3 is 13 amino acids. Germline assignment: CDR1 MNHEY and CDR2 SMNVEV (reference sequence). The germline V and J ends were trimmed by 8 bases and 5 bases, with 15 bases remaining between them. CDR3 sequence reads: CASFGGGIYGYTF. Here the CDR3 DNA reads TGTGCCAGCTTTGGGGGGGGGATTTATGGCTACACCTTC.

The chain recombines TRBV5-4 with TRBJ2-3; possible D gene TRBD2, 6 bases. From germline, CDR1 is SGHNT and CDR2 YYREEE (reference sequence). V was clipped by 4 bases and J by 9 bases, with 18 bases between them. This CDR3 contains 14 residues. The CDR3 region is CASSPRDGGLTQYF. The CDR3 region has the DNA TGTGCCAGCAGCCCGAGAGACGGGGGTCTGACGCAGTATTTT.

CDR3 nucleotide sequence: TGCGCCAGCAGTGTAGGGGCGGGACGGGTAGATACGCAGTATTTT. This gives the protein CASSVGAGRVDTQYF. The chain recombines TRBV10-2 with TRBJ2-3, with D perhaps matching TRBD2 (6 bases). V shed 4 bases and J shed 5 bases, with 16 bases lying between them. Per germline, CDR1 WSHSY and CDR2 SAAADI. The CDR3 covers 15 residues.

The CDR3 is CASSVDLRTGGHEQYF. DNA for the CDR3: TGTGCCAGCAGCGTAGACCTTCGGACAGGGGGCCACGAGCAGTACTTC. The J gene is TRBJ2-7, the V gene TRBV9; 11 bases align to TRBD1. Germline V CDR1 and CDR2: SGDLS, YYNGEE. V dropped 0 bases and J dropped 5; count of bases not matched to a gene: 7. The CDR3 runs 16 residues.

This clone was detected only once. The J gene is TRBJ1-4, the V gene TRBV30; tentative D call: TRBD1 (6 bases). CDR1 GTSNPN and CDR2 SVGIG come from the germline V gene (reference sequence). The ends were cut back, 5 bases at V and 7 bases at J, with 20 bases in the middle. The CDR3 totals 15 residues. In DNA form, the CDR3 reads TGTGCCTGGGGTGGTAAGGGGCAAGGGGGTGAAAAACTGTTTTTT. Its protein product is CAWGGKGQGGEKLFF.

This chain links TRBV6-5 with TRBJ1-1; no firm D call. Germline values: CDR1 MNHEY, CDR2 SVGAGI. The CDR3 is 15 residues long. Trimming removed 2 bases from V and 5 bases from J, with 15 bases in between. The CDR3 nucleotides are TGTGCCAGCAGTTACGAGCCCCGGAGTGGGACTGAAGCTTTCTTT. Its protein product is CASSYEPRSGTEAFF.

The gene calls are TRBV19 and TRBJ2-7; possible D gene TRBD1, 5 bases. This CDR3 has 15 amino acids. Germline loops: CDR1 LNHDA, CDR2 SQIVND (reference sequence). The V end lost 3 bases, the J end lost 0 bases, and 12 bases lay between the germline ends. The DNA for the CDR3 is TGTGCCAGTAGTATCGCCGACAGAGGCTCCTACGAGCAGTACTTC. Its protein is CASSIADRGSYEQYF.

The V gene is TRBV6-6, the J gene TRBJ2-3, with a weak D call TRBD1 (6 bases). Trimming took off 8 bases at V and 2 bases at J, with 11 bases between the two ends. CDR3 length equals 13 residues. Germline V CDR1 and CDR2: MNHNY, SVGAGI (reference sequence). CDR3 amino acids: CASGGQSTDTQYF. Here the CDR3 DNA reads TGTGCCAGCGGGGGACAATCCACAGATACGCAGTATTTT.

V usage is TRBV7-6 and J usage is TRBJ2-3; possible D gene TRBD2, 5 bases. The CDR3 has 13 amino acids. The germline V and J ends were trimmed by 5 bases and 5 bases, with 11 bases remaining between them. Germline V gives CDR1 SGHVS, CDR2 FNYEAQ. The CDR3 coding sequence is TGTGCCAGCAGCCCCGTTCGGGGAGATACGCAGTATTTT. As protein: CASSPVRGDTQYF.